This T cell receptor (beta chain) is drawn from a study of blood T cell repertoires in COVID-19. Overall study: Material from acute and convalescent COVID-19 was sourced from the United States, Italy and Spain. T cells, B-cell-depleted T cells, or PBMCs supplied cDNA or gDNA.

In the authors' workflow: Reference gene primer amplification in the assay estimated nucleated cell counts. The method was immunoSEQ multiplex PCR; TCRdb's version includes in-frame clones alone and lacks a portion of them. The DNA gave D and trimming, while V, J and clone size come from that table. The table includes about 280,000 clones, approximately 85% detected once. This CDR3 contains 13 residues. Germline values: CDR1 WSHSY, CDR2 SAAADI. The ends were cut back, 3 bases at V and 4 bases at J, with 7 bases in the middle. Source material: peripheral blood. The chain employs TRBV10-2 and TRBJ1-5, with unresolved D. The sequence came from a man aged 18 to 30 with active or convalescent COVID-19. CDR3 coding DNA: TGCGCCAGCAGTGAACAGTCTAATCAGCCCCAGCATTTT. Encoded protein: CASSEQSNQPQHF.